This TCR beta chain was sequenced in a study of shared clonotypes between healthy human individuals. Study summary: For every donor, three CD4 naive, three CD4 memory, two CD8 naive and one CD8 memory plates were used.

The naive CD8 subset, CD45RO-negative cells positively selected for CCR7, excluded terminally differentiated effector memory CD45RA+ cells. Clones were sequenced by immunoSEQ multiplex PCR, and TCRdb holds only the in-frame ones, with some missing. Seen here are 1.5 million to 2.5 million clones, roughly 95% observed once, and the top ten hold 1.2%. This CDR3 has 14 residues. CDR1 and CDR2 from the germline V gene are MNHNS and SASEGT. The V end was cut by 4 bases, the J end by 3 bases, with 13 bases between. The chain is built from TRBV6-1 and TRBJ2-7, with TRBD2 as a possible D gene (6 bases). The receptor comes from a man between 18 and 35 years old in good health. Material: naive CD8+ T cells sorted from blood. The CDR3 sequence is CASSGGSGFYEQYF. The CDR3 DNA reads as TGTGCCAGCAGTGGGGGTAGCGGATTCTACGAGCAGTACTTC.